The entry below describes one T cell receptor (beta chain). The CDR3 length is 14 residues. Germline CDR1 is MNHNS and CDR2 is SASEGT. The trim removed 6 bases at V and 6 bases at J, leaving 10 bases unmatched. Time point indicated: newly diagnosed GD, antithyroid drugs for less than 3 months. RNA isolated from PBMCs was used to make the TCR library. This specimen comes from a study of regulatory T cells in long-lasting Graves disease. HTBI primers from iRepertoire and Arm-PCR of CDR3 regions yielded the TCR beta libraries. TCRdb re-called the multiplex PCR reads through MiXCR, storing one row per CDR3 protein. The sample yields about 560,000 distinct CDR3 sequences, roughly 16% seen once. This sample was shared with a second study, whose subject was T cells in Graves' hyperthyroidism and ophthalmopathy. That source notes: HTBI primers were the set used in a first-round RT-PCR of the TCR CDR3.

The source material was peripheral blood mononuclear cells (PBMCs), sampled at new diagnosis, from a patient treated with antithyroid drugs. This sequence originates from a man younger than 30 with Graves disease. The rearrangement uses TRBV6-1 and TRBJ2-7; 8 nucleotides line up with TRBD1. This CDR3 reads CASRPSGQEGEQYF. Written as DNA, the CDR3 is TGTGCCAGCAGACCCTCGGGACAGGAGGGCGAGCAGTACTTC.